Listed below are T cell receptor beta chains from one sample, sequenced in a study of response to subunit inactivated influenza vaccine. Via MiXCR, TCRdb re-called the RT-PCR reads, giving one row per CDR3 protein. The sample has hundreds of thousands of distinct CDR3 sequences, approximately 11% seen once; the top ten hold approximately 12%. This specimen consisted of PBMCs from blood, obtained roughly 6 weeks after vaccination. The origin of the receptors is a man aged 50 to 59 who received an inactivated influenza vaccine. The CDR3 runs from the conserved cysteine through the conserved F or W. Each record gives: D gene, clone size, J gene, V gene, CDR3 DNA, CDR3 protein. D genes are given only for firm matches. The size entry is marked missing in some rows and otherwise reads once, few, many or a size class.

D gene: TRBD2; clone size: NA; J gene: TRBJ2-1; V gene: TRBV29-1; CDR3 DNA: TGCAGCGAAGGGACTACGAACAATGAGCAGTTCTTC; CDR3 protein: CSEGTTNNEQFF
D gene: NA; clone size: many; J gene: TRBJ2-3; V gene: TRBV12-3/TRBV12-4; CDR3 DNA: TGTGCCAGCAGTTTCTCCCCTAACTACACAGATACGCAGTATTTT; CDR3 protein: CASSFSPNYTDTQYF
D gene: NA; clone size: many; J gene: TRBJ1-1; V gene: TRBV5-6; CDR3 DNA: TGTGCCAGCAGCTTGGGGGTTGGTCAAGGGACTGAAGCTTTCTTT; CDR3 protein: CASSLGVGQGTEAFF
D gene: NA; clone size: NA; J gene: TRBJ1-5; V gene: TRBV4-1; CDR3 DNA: TGCGCCAGCAGCCAATTACCTTCCAATCAGCCCCAGCATTTT; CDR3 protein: CASSQLPSNQPQHF
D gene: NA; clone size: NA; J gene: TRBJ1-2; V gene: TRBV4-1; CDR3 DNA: TGCGTCAGCAGTACAGGTCTTCCTGGAGGGTATGGCTACACCTTC; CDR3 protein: CVSSTGLPGGYGYTF
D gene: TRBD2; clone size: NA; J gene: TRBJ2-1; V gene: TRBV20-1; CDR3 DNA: TGCAGTGCTAGGAGAGCGGGAGGTCCCCCGAGGGAGCAGTTCTTC; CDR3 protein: CSARRAGGPPREQFF
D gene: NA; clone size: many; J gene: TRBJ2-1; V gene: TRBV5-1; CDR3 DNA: TGCGCCAGCAGCTTGGTACGTGAGCAGTTCTTC; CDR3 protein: CASSLVREQFF
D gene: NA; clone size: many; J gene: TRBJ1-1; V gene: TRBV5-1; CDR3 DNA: TGCGCCAGCAGCTTCGACCCACAGTCGCCGGGGACTGAAGCTTTCTTT; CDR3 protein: CASSFDPQSPGTEAFF
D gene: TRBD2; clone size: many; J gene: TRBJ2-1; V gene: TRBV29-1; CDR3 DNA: TGCAGCGCTTCGGGACTAGCGGGGGCCGGGAATGAGCAGTTCTTC; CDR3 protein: CSASGLAGAGNEQFF
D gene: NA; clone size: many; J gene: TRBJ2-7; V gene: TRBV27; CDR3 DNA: TGTGCCAGCAGCTTAGATAGGGGGTCCTACGAGCAGTACTTC; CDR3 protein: CASSLDRGSYEQYF
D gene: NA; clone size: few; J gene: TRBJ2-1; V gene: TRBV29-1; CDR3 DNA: TGCAGCGTAGAGTACAACAATGAGCAGTTCTTC; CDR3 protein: CSVEYNNEQFF
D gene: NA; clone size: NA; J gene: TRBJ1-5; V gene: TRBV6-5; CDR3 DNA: TGTGCCAGCAGTTACTCGGGGGGATTTAGTCAGCCCCAGCATTTT; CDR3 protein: CASSYSGGFSQPQHF
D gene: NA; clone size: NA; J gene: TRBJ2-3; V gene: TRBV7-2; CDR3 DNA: TGTGCCAGCTACGGGGACTCCCCGGGACACACAGATACGCAGTATTTT; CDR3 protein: CASYGDSPGHTDTQYF
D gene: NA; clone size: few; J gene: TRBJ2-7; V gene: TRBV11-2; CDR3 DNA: TGTGCCAGCAGCTTAGTTCCAGGCGATAACTCCTACGAGCAGTACTTC; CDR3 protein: CASSLVPGDNSYEQYF
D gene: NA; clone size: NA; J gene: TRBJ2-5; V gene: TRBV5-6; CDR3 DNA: TGTGACAGCAGGATTACAGGCGGCCAAGAGACCCAGTACTTC; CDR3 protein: CDSRITGGQETQYF
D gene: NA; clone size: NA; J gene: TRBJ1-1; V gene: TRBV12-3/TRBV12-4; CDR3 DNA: TGTGCCAGCAGATCCGACAGACGAACAGTGCCTGAAGCTTTCTTT; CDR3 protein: CASRSDRRTVPEAFF
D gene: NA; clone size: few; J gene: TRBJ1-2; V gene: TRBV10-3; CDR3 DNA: TGTGCCATCAGTGAGTCGATGAAGGAGGGCTACACCTTC; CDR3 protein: CAISESMKEGYTF
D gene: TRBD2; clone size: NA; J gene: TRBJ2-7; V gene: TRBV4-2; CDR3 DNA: TGTGCCAGCAGCCACGAGACTAGCGGGACCTCCTACGAGCAGTACTTC; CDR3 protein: CASSHETSGTSYEQYF
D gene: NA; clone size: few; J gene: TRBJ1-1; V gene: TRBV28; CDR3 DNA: TGTGCCAGCAGTTTAGGAGCACGAGAAGCTTTCTTT; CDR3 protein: CASSLGAREAFF
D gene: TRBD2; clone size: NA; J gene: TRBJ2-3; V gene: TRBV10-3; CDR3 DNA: TGTGCCATCAGGGAACGGGAGGGCTACACAGATACGCAGTATTTT; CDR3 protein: CAIREREGYTDTQYF
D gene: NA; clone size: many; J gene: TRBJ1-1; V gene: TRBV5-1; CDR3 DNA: TGCGCCAGCAGCACTGGACGGGGAATATTAACTGAAGCTTTCTTT; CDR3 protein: CASSTGRGILTEAFF
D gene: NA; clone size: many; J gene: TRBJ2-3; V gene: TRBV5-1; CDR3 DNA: TGCGCCAGCAGCCCCGGGTGGGCAGATACGCAGTATTTT; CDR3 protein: CASSPGWADTQYF
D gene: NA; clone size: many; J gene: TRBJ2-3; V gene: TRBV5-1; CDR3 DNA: TGCGCCAGCAGGGCCACAGATACGCAGTATTTT; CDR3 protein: CASRATDTQYF